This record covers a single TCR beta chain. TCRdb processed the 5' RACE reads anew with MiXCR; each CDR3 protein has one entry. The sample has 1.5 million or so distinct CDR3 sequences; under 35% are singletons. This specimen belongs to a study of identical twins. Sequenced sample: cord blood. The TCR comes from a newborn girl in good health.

The CDR3 protein is CASSLVSLGTQYF. The CDR3, as DNA: TGTGCCAGCAGTTTGGTCTCCCTGGGTACGCAGTATTTT. V gene TRBV27 combines with J gene TRBJ2-3; D is unresolved. The CDR3 loop spans 13 amino acids. Looked up from germline, CDR1 is MNHEY and CDR2 is SMNVEV (reference sequence). V was shortened by 3 bases and J by 8 bases, with 12 bases between the two germline ends.